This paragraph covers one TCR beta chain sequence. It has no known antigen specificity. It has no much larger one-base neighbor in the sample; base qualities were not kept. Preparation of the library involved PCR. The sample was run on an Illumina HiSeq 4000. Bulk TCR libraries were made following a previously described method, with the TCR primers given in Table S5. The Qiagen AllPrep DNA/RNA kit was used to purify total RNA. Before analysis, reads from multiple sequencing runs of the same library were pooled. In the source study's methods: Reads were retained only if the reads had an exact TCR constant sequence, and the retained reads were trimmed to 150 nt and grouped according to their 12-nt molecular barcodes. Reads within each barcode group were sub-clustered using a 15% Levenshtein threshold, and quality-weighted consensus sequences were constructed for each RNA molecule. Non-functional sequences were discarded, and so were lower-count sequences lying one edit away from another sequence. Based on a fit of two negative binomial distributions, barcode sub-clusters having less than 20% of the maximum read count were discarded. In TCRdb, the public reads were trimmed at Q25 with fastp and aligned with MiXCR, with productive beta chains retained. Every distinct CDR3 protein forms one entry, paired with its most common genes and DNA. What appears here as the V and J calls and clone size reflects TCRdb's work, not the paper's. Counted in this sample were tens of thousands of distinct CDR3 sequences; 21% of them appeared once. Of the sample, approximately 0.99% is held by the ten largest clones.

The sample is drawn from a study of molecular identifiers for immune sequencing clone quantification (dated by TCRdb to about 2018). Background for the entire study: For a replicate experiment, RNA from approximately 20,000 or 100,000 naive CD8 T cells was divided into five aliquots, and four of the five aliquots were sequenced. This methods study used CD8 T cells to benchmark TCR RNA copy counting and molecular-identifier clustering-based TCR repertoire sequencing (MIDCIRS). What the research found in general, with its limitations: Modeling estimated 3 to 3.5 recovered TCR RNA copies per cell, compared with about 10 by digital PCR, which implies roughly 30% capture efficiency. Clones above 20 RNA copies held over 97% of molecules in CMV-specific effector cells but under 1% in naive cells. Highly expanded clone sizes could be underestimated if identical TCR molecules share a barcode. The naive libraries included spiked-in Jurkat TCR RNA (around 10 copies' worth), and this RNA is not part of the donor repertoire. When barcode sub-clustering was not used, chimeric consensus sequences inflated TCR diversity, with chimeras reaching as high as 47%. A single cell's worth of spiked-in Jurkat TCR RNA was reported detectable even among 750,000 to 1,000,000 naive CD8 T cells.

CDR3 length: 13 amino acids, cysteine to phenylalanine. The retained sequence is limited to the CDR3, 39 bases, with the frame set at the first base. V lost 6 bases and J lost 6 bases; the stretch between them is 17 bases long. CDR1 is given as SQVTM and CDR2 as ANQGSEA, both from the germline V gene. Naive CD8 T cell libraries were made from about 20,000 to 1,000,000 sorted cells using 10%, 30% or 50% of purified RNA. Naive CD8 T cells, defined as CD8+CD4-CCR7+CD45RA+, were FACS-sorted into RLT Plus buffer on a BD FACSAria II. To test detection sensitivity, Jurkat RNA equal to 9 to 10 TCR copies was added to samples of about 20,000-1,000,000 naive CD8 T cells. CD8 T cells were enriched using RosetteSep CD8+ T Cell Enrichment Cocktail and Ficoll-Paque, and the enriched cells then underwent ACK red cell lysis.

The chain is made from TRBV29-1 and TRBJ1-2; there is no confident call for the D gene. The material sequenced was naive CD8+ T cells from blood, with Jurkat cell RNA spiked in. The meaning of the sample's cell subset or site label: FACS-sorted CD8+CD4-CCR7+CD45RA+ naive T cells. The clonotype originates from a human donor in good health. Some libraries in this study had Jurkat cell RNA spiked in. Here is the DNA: TGCAGCGTCCCGGCAGGCTACATCGATGGCTACACCTTC. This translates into CSVPAGYIDGYTF.